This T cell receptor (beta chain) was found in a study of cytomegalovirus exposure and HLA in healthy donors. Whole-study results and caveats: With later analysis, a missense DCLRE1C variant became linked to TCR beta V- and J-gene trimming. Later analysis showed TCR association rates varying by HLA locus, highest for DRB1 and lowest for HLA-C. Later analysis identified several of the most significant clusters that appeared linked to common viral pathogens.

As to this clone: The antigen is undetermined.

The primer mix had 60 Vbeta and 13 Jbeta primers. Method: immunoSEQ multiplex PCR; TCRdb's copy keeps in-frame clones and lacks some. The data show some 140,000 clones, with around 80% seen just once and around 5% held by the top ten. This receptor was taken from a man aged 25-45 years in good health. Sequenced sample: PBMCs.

CDR3 protein: CASNGGRDPYNEQFF. CDR3 nucleotide sequence: TGTGCCAGCAATGGCGGGAGGGACCCCTACAATGAGCAGTTCTTC. The chain recombines TRBV6-5 with TRBJ2-1; 9 bases agree with TRBD2. CDR1 and CDR2 from the germline V gene are MNHEY and SVGAGI. J lost 2 bases, V lost 7 bases, and 6 bases had no gene match. CDR3 length: 15 residues.